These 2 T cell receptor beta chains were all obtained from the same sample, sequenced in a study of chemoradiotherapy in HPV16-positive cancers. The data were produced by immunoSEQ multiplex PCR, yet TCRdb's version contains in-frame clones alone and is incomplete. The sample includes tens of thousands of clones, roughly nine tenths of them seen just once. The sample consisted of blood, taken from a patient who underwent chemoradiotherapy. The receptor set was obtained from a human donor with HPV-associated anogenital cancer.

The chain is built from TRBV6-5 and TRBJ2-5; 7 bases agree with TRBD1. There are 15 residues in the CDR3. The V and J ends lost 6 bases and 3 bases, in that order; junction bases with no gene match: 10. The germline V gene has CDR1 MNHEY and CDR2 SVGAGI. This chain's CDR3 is CASRHPTGDKETQYF. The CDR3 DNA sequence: TGTGCCAGCAGGCATCCCACAGGGGACAAAGAGACCCAGTACTTC.

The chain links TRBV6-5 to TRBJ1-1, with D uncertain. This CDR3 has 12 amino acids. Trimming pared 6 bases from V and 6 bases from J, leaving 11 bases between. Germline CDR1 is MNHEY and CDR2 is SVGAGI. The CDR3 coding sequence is TGTGCCAGCAGCCCCGAGTGGCCTGAAGCTTTCTTT. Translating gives CASSPEWPEAFF.